These 20 T cell receptor beta chains share one sample of origin, sequenced in a study of T cell repertoires in cytomegalovirus infection. MiXCR, run by TCRdb on the reads, gives a single entry per CDR3 protein. The sample yields a few hundred thousand distinct CDR3 sequences, around 25% seen once. Their antigens are not known. This specimen consisted of cultured PBMCs, obtained from culture after CMV antigen stimulation. Receptors were obtained from a human donor in good health (CMV status not recorded). Some clones in this sample may be carry-over from other donors' samples.

This chain connects TRBV7-2 to TRBJ2-3, with D perhaps TRBD1 or TRBD2 (5 bases each). Germline CDR1 reads SGHTA; CDR2 reads FQGNSA. Trimming pared 0 bases from V and 2 bases from J, leaving 9 bases between. This CDR3 region has 15 residues. CDR3 region: CASSLASGPTDTQYF. The CDR3, as DNA: TGTGCCAGCAGCTTAGCTTCGGGACCCACAGATACGCAGTATTTT.

This clonotype was seen many times. The rearrangement links TRBV12-3 or TRBV12-4 to TRBJ2-5, with D tentatively TRBD2 (6 bases). Trimming shortened V by 2 bases and J by 4 bases, and 14 bases separated the two germline ends. This CDR3 has 15 residues. The CDR3 bases are TGTGCCAGCAGTTTACGCGTCGGGAGTGGAGAGACCCAGTACTTC. It codes for CASSLRVGSGETQYF.

This chain connects TRBV19 to TRBJ1-2; tentatively, D is TRBD1 (6 bases). Germline loops: CDR1 LNHDA, CDR2 SQIVND (reference sequence). The CDR3 totals 14 residues. Trimming shortened V by 1 base and J by 2 bases, and 8 bases separated the two germline ends. The CDR3 DNA sequence: TGTGCCAGTAGTATAGGCGGACAGAACTATGGCTACACCTTC. This translates into CASSIGGQNYGYTF.

The table lists this clonotype with many counts. The V and J genes are TRBV7-2 and TRBJ1-3; unclear D gene. The CDR3 contains 16 residues. Germline V CDR1 and CDR2: SGHTA, FQGNSA. The V end lost 2 bases, the J end lost 0 bases, and 11 bases lay between the germline ends. CDR3 residues: CASSLYRVHSGNTIYF. The CDR3, as DNA: TGTGCCAGCAGCTTATATAGGGTACACTCTGGAAACACCATATATTTT.

This chain connects TRBV19 to TRBJ2-2, with TRBD2 matching over 12 bases. Germline values: CDR1 LNHDA, CDR2 SQIVND (reference sequence). The junction had 3 bases not matched to a gene; V was cut back by 4 bases and J by 0 bases. This CDR3 has 17 amino acids. In DNA form, the CDR3 reads TGTGCCAGTAGTAACCTAGCGGGAGGGCCGAACACCGGGGAGCTGTTTTTT. It translates to CASSNLAGGPNTGELFF.

Turning to this clonotype: This may come from a read error, since a much larger clone is one base off. The rearrangement joins TRBV7-2 to TRBJ1-3, with D possibly TRBD1 on 5 matching bases. This CDR3 has 19 amino acids. Germline V gene lookup returns CDR1 SGHTA and CDR2 FQGNSA. CDR3: CACSLGSGTGSMTGNTIYF. The CDR3 DNA sequence: TGTGCCTGCAGCTTAGGAAGTGGTACAGGATCAATGACTGGAAACACCATATATTTT.

This clonotype was counted only a few times. This chain links TRBV12-3 or TRBV12-4 with TRBJ2-2; no reliable D call. Between the trimmed V and J ends, which lost 5 bases and 5 bases, there was a span of 12 bases. This CDR3 is built from 14 residues. As DNA, the CDR3 is TGTGCCAGCAGTCCATTCAGAGGTACCGGGGAGCTGTTTTTT. It codes for CASSPFRGTGELFF.

This chain links TRBV6-1 with TRBJ2-7, with 13 bases identical to TRBD2. With 5 bases clipped from V and 5 bases from J, the junction kept 18 bases outside the gene matches. CDR1 MNHNS and CDR2 SASEGT come from the germline V gene. This CDR3 has 19 amino acids. The CDR3 nucleotides read TGTGCCAGCAGTCCTTTCCCCGTTGGACTAGCGGGAGTAAGGAACGAGCAGTACTTC. The encoded protein is CASSPFPVGLAGVRNEQYF.

Comment on this clonotype: Sequence at one end of the junction differs from germline and may be a read error. The rearrangement links TRBV11-3 to TRBJ1-2; 10 bases map to TRBD1. In germline, CDR1 is SGHNT, CDR2 YENEEA. CDR3 size: 13 residues. For the CDR3, the DNA is TGTGACAGCAGCTTAGGGGACAGGGGTGGCTACACCTTC. It translates to CDSSLGDRGGYTF.

This clonotype was recorded many times. The J gene is TRBJ1-2, the V gene TRBV7-2, with TRBD1 as a possible D gene (5 bases). The CDR3 is 14 amino acids. Germline CDR1 is SGHTA and CDR2 is FQGNSA. The ends were cut back, 5 bases at V and 8 bases at J, with 18 bases in the middle. The CDR3 DNA is TGTGCCAGCAGCGACTTCTCAGGGCTCCGAGGCTACACCTTC. It encodes CASSDFSGLRGYTF.

The genes are TRBV12-3 or TRBV12-4 and TRBJ2-2, with D unresolved. There are 14 residues in the CDR3. Trimming cost V 5 bases and J 2 bases, with 9 bases left between them. The CDR3 is CASSELVNTGELFF. The CDR3 DNA reads TGTGCCAGCAGTGAACTGGTAAACACCGGGGAGCTGTTTTTT.

The genes are TRBV6-5 and TRBJ2-1; TRBD2 aligns across 13 bases. The CDR3 loop spans 16 amino acids. J lost 5 bases, V lost 5 bases, and 6 bases had no gene match. The germline V gene encodes CDR1 MNHEY and CDR2 SVGAGI. In DNA, the CDR3 is TGTGCCAGCAGTCTACTACTAGCGGGAGGGAACAATGAGCAGTTCTTC. Its translation: CASSLLLAGGNNEQFF.

The chain combines TRBV4-1 with TRBJ1-1; D uncertain. The CDR3 covers 13 residues. The V and J ends lost 1 base and 3 bases respectively, with 6 bases between them. The V gene's germline CDR1 is MGHRA and CDR2 YSYEKL. The CDR3 DNA follows: TGCGCCAGCAGCCAAGCTAGTGACACTGAAGCTTTCTTT. It is translated as CASSQASDTEAFF.

This clonotype was seen just once. The chain uses TRBV5-8 and TRBJ2-7; 9 bases match TRBD2. The CDR3 spans 15 residues. Germline CDR1 is SGHTS and CDR2 is YDEGEE. The V gene end was trimmed by 3 bases and the J gene end by 4 bases; junction bases not matched to a gene: 8. The CDR3 DNA follows: TGTGCCAGCAGCTCCGTAGCGGGAGTTTTGTACGAGCAGTACGTC. It yields the protein CASSSVAGVLYEQYV.

V is TRBV4-1 and J is TRBJ1-2; D is perhaps TRBD1 (5 bases). V lost 0 bases, J lost 4 bases, and 15 bases lay in between. Germline CDR1 is MGHRA and CDR2 is YSYEKL. The CDR3 has 16 amino acids. Here the CDR3 reads CASSQETLTAVYGYTF. CDR3 sequence (DNA): TGCGCCAGCAGCCAAGAGACCCTGACAGCTGTCTATGGCTACACCTTC.

The CDR3 is CASSLIGRDEQFF. CDR3 nucleotide sequence: TGTGCCAGCAGCTTAATTGGGAGAGATGAGCAGTTCTTC. The V gene is TRBV11-2, the J gene TRBJ2-1, with D perhaps matching TRBD2 (5 bases). There are 13 residues in the CDR3. V was clipped by 2 bases and J by 8 bases, with 10 bases between them. Germline lookup yields CDR1 SGHAT and CDR2 FQNNGV.

The chain is built from TRBV29-1 and TRBJ2-7; 7 nucleotides match TRBD2. CDR3 length equals 15 residues. V trimming: 0 bases; J trimming: 4 bases; junction bases outside the gene matches: 9. The germline gives CDR1 SQVTM, CDR2 ANQGSEA. This CDR3 reads CSVEDESSGPYEQYF. CDR3 DNA: TGCAGCGTTGAAGATGAGTCTAGCGGACCTTACGAGCAGTACTTC.

The chain combines TRBV12-3 or TRBV12-4 with TRBJ1-4, with 7 positions matching TRBD1. J lost 8 bases, V lost 5 bases, and 5 bases had no gene match. The CDR3 is made up of 13 amino acids. This CDR3 reads CASSPGQVEKLFF. DNA for the CDR3: TGTGCCAGCAGTCCCGGACAGGTAGAAAAACTGTTTTTT.

This clonotype was seen repeatedly, ten times or more. The rearrangement uses TRBV7-8 and TRBJ2-7, with TRBD1 identical over 8 bases. The CDR3 has 14 amino acids. CDR1 SGHVS and CDR2 FQNEAQ come from the germline V gene. The V and J ends lost 6 bases and 2 bases, in that order; junction bases with no gene match: 6. CDR3: CASSGTGVTYEQYF. The CDR3 region has the DNA TGTGCCAGCAGTGGGACAGGCGTAACCTACGAGCAGTACTTC.

The V call is TRBV6-2 or TRBV6-3, the J call TRBJ2-7; weak D call: TRBD2 (6 bases). The V gene lost 4 bases and the J gene lost 5 bases, with 9 bases spanning the gap. CDR3 size: 12 residues. Germline V gene sequence: CDR1 MNHEY, CDR2 SVGEGT. CDR3 region: CASSSSGDEQYF. DNA of the CDR3: TGTGCCAGCAGTTCCTCGGGGGACGAGCAGTACTTC.